Listed below are T cell receptor beta chains from one sample, sequenced in a study of blood T cell repertoires in COVID-19. Some clones are missing from TCRdb's copy, which holds only in-frame ones; the method was immunoSEQ multiplex PCR. The repertoire has over 200,000 clones, just under 90% of them found once; the top ten carry 2% to 3%. Sequencing was done on a sample of peripheral blood. The receptors shown here come from a young man with COVID-19, enrolled during active disease. CDR3s include the opening cysteine and the closing phenylalanine or tryptophan. The D gene is left open where the match is weak. The size of a clone is reported for some rows only, either as once, few or many, or as a class for expanded clones.

J	V	D	size	CDR3	DNA
TRBJ2-5	TRBV3-1/TRBV3-2	TRBD2	.	CASSQVSGRGETQYF	TGTGCCAGCAGCCAAGTTAGCGGGAGAGGAGAGACCCAGTACTTC
TRBJ1-1	TRBV28	TRBD1	once	CASSFRGVEDTEAFF	TGTGCCAGCAGTTTCAGGGGGGTTGAGGACACTGAAGCTTTCTTT
TRBJ2-7	TRBV2	.	.	CASSEARDSPGEQYF	TGTGCCAGCAGTGAAGCGCGGGATAGCCCGGGGGAGCAGTACTTC
TRBJ2-5	TRBV2	TRBD1	.	CASSEQGKETQYF	TGTGCCAGCAGCGAACAGGGGAAAGAGACCCAGTACTTC
TRBJ1-1	TRBV4-3	.	.	CASSQAQGRVNEAFF	TGCGCCAGCAGCCAAGCCCAGGGTAGAGTTAATGAAGCTTTCTTT
TRBJ2-7	TRBV20-1	.	few	CSATGAYEQYF	TGCAGTGCTACAGGGGCCTACGAGCAGTACTTC
TRBJ2-3	TRBV27	.	.	CASSFLGTDTQYF	TGTGCCAGCAGTTTTTTAGGCACAGATACGCAGTATTTT
TRBJ2-1	TRBV3-1/TRBV3-2	.	.	CASSLTGQQPYNEQFF	TGTGCCAGCAGCCTAACAGGACAGCAACCCTACAATGAGCAGTTCTTC
TRBJ1-5	TRBV19	TRBD1	.	CASSAGQGDQPQHF	TGTGCCAGTAGTGCGGGACAGGGAGACCAGCCCCAGCATTTT
TRBJ1-1	TRBV23-1	.	few	CASSLDRQAFF	TGCGCCAGCAGTCTTGACAGACAAGCTTTCTTT
TRBJ1-5	TRBV5-1	.	once	CASSFGPGLGQPQHF	.
TRBJ1-5	TRBV5-6	TRBD1	.	CASSLATGYGNQPQHF	TGTGCCAGCAGCTTAGCGACAGGGTACGGCAATCAGCCCCAGCATTTT
TRBJ2-1	TRBV5-1	TRBD2	.	CASRWTGTSLSNEQFF	TGCGCCAGCAGGTGGACCGGGACTAGCTTGTCCAATGAGCAGTTCTTC
TRBJ2-7	TRBV20-1	.	.	CSARRGGEQYF	TGCAGTGCTAGAAGGGGCGGCGAGCAGTACTTC
TRBJ1-1	TRBV7-2	.	.	CASSLMSPEAFF	TGTGCCAGCAGCTTAATGAGCCCTGAAGCTTTCTTT
TRBJ1-2	TRBV12-2	.	.	CASRLADGQEYYGYTF	TGTGCAAGTCGCTTAGCGGACGGACAGGAATACTATGGCTACACCTTC
TRBJ1-2	TRBV30	.	.	CAWSALGSTNYGYTF	TGTGCCTGGAGTGCTCTGGGGAGTACCAACTATGGCTACACCTTC
TRBJ2-1	TRBV19	TRBD1	.	CASIPAGGLRNEQFF	TGTGCCAGTATCCCGGCAGGGGGTCTAAGAAATGAGCAGTTCTTC
TRBJ2-2	TRBV6-5	TRBD2	.	CASSYFRGANTGELFF	TGTGCCAGCAGTTACTTTCGGGGGGCGAACACCGGGGAGCTGTTTTTT
TRBJ2-7	TRBV24-1	TRBD2	once	CATSDSLQRPGLAGGPQKYEQYF	TGTGCCACCAGTGACTCCTTACAACGACCGGGACTAGCGGGAGGCCCTCAGAAGTACGAGCAGTACTTC
TRBJ2-1	TRBV9	TRBD2	.	CASSVNGLAGSNEQFF	TGTGCCAGCAGCGTAAATGGACTAGCGGGGTCCAATGAGCAGTTCTTC
TRBJ1-1	TRBV5-4	.	.	CASSRQLGPEAFF	TGTGCCAGCAGCCGCCAATTGGGGCCTGAAGCTTTCTTT
TRBJ1-6	TRBV25-1	.	.	CATQGYNSPLHF	TGTGCCACGCAGGGTTATAATTCACCCCTCCACTTT
TRBJ1-2	TRBV29-1	TRBD1	.	CSTSGTGWVANYGYTF	TGCAGCACTTCCGGGACAGGGTGGGTTGCTAACTATGGCTACACCTTC
TRBJ1-3	TRBV7-9	TRBD1	few	CASSQPADRGGNTIYF	TGTGCCAGCAGCCAACCCGCGGACAGGGGAGGAAACACCATATATTTT
TRBJ1-1	TRBV6-1	TRBD1	.	CASRSRTGAAEAFF	TGTGCCAGCCGATCCAGGACAGGGGCGGCTGAAGCTTTCTTT
TRBJ1-2	TRBV21-1	.	.	CASRRTGVNYGYTF	TGTGCCAGCAGAAGGACAGGCGTGAACTATGGCTACACCTTC
TRBJ1-6	TRBV28	TRBD1	.	CASSPGTDNSPLHF	TGTGCCAGCAGTCCCGGGACAGATAATTCACCCCTCCACTTT
TRBJ2-1	TRBV30	.	.	CAWSAVNEQFF	TGTGCCTGGAGTGCGGTAAATGAGCAGTTCTTC
TRBJ1-5	TRBV3-1/TRBV3-2	TRBD1	once	CASSRDRGNQPQHF	TGTGCCAGCAGCCGAGACAGGGGCAATCAGCCCCAGCATTTT
TRBJ2-3	TRBV7-2	TRBD2	.	CASSLWRGVTDTQYF	TGTGCCAGCAGCTTATGGCGGGGGGTCACAGATACGCAGTATTTT
TRBJ2-2	TRBV5-4	.	.	CASSLPGSNTGELFF	TGTGCCAGCAGCTTGCCAGGTTCGAACACCGGGGAGCTGTTTTTT
TRBJ2-1	TRBV28	.	.	CASSDSPYNEQFF	TGTGCCAGCAGTGACTCTCCCTACAATGAGCAGTTCTTC
TRBJ2-3	TRBV4-2	TRBD2	.	CASTSLTSGGGDTQYF	TGTGCCAGCACCTCCCTGACTAGCGGGGGAGGGGATACGCAGTATTTT
TRBJ2-7	TRBV5-1	TRBD1	once	CASSTRTGGYEQYF	TGCGCCAGCAGCACCAGGACAGGAGGCTACGAGCAGTACTTC
TRBJ1-2	TRBV19	TRBD1	once	CASSISSDRVFGYTF	TGTGCCAGTAGTATAAGTAGCGACAGGGTCTTCGGCTACACCTTC
TRBJ2-7	TRBV7-9	.	few	CASSLSVAGSYEQYF	TGTGCCAGCAGCTTATCAGTCGCAGGGTCCTACGAGCAGTACTTC
TRBJ1-1	TRBV9	.	.	CASSPRTPNTEAFF	TGTGCCAGCAGCCCCCGGACACCGAACACTGAAGCTTTCTTT
TRBJ2-7	TRBV10-3	TRBD2	.	CAISDTRRGSYEQYF	TGTGCCATCAGTGACACCCGGCGGGGGTCCTACGAGCAGTACTTC
TRBJ1-1	TRBV30	TRBD1	.	CAWSVSRTGGANEAFF	TGTGCCTGGAGTGTATCCCGGACAGGGGGCGCGAATGAAGCTTTCTTT
TRBJ2-7	TRBV28	TRBD1	.	CASSGTGGRYEQYF	TGTGCCAGCAGCGGGACAGGGGGCAGGTACGAGCAGTACTTC
TRBJ2-1	TRBV24-1	TRBD2	.	CATSDRGGLWNEQFF	TGTGCCACCAGTGATCGGGGGGGGTTGTGGAATGAGCAGTTCTTC
TRBJ1-2	TRBV7-8	.	few	CASSTRQGPQYGYTF	TGTGCCAGCAGCACTAGGCAAGGCCCCCAATATGGCTACACCTTC
TRBJ2-6	TRBV19	TRBD1	.	CATLDRGTTGANVLTF	TGTGCCACTTTAGACAGGGGCACGACTGGGGCCAACGTCCTGACTTTC
TRBJ1-2	TRBV5-5	TRBD1	.	CASSLGLQGAYGYTF	TGTGCCAGCAGCTTGGGCCTACAGGGGGCCTATGGCTACACCTTC
TRBJ1-3	TRBV19	.	.	CASSLPGGRESGNTIYF	TGTGCCAGTAGCCTCCCGGGAGGCAGGGAGTCTGGAAACACCATATATTTT
TRBJ2-7	TRBV29-1	.	.	CSVVRGSTYEQYF	TGCAGCGTTGTCCGGGGGTCTACCTACGAGCAGTACTTC
TRBJ1-4	TRBV27	TRBD1	.	CASSLMDRGRDEKLFF	TGTGCCAGCAGTTTAATGGACAGGGGGCGCGATGAAAAACTGTTTTTT
TRBJ1-2	TRBV12-3/TRBV12-4	.	.	CASNLAANYGYTF	TGTGCCAGCAACTTAGCCGCTAACTATGGCTACACCTTC
TRBJ1-5	TRBV19	.	.	CASSIGTPGYSNQPQHF	TGTGCCAGTAGTATAGGTACACCGGGTTATAGCAATCAGCCCCAGCATTTT
TRBJ2-3	TRBV30	TRBD1	once	CAWGGQGVIDTQYF	TGTGCCTGGGGGGGACAGGGGGTCATAGATACGCAGTATTTT
TRBJ2-7	TRBV7-2	.	.	CASSLRDRGYYEQYF	TGTGCCAGCAGCTTAAGAGATAGGGGGTACTACGAGCAGTACTTC
TRBJ1-2	TRBV28	TRBD1	.	CASRRRDRDANYGYTF	TGTGCCAGCAGACGAAGGGACAGGGACGCTAACTATGGCTACACCTTC
TRBJ1-2	TRBV29-1	.	.	CSVTSGYYGYTF	TGCAGCGTCACCTCAGGGTACTATGGCTACACCTTC